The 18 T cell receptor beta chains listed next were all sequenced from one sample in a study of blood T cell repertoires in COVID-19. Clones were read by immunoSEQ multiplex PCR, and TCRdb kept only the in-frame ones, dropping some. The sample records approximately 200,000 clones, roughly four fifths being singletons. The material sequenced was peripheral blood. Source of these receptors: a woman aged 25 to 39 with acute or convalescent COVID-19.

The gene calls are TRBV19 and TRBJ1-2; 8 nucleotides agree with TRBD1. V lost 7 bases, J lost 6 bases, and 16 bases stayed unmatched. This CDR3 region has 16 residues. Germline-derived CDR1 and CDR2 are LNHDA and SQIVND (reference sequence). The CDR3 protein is CASIPGTGLGANGYTF. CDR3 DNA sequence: TGTGCCAGTATTCCCGGGACAGGCTTAGGGGCTAATGGCTACACCTTC. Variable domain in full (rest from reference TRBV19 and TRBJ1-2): DGGITQSPKYLFRKEGQNVTLSCEQNLNHDAMYWYRQDPGQGLRLIYYSQIVNDFQKGDIAEGYSVSREKKESFPLTVTSAQKNPTAFYLCASIPGTGLGANGYTFGSGTRLTVV.

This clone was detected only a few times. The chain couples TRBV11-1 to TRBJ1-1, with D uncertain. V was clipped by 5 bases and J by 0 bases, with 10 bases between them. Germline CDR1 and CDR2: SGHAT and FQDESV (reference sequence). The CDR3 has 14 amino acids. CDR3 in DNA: TGTGCCAGCAGCCCCGGGTTTCTGAACACTGAAGCTTTCTTT. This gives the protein CASSPGFLNTEAFF.

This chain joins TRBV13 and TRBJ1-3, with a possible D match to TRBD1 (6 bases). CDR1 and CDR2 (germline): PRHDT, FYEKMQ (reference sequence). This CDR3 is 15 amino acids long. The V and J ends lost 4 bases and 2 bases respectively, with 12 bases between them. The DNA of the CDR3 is TGTGCCAGCAGCTCGATACAGGGTCCTGGAAACACCATATATTTT. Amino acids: CASSSIQGPGNTIYF.

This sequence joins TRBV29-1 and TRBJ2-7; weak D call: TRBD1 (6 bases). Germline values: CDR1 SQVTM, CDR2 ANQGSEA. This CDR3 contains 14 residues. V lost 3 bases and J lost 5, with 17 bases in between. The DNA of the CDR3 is TGCAGCGTTGACCTACAGGGTGGAATCGACGAGCAGTACTTC. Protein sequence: CSVDLQGGIDEQYF.

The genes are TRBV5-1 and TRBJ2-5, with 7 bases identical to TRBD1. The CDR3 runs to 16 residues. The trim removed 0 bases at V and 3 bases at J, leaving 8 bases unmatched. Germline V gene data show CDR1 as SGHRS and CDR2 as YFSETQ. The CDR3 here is CASSLAVLTGKETQYF. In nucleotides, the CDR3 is TGCGCCAGCAGCTTGGCGGTATTGACAGGGAAAGAGACCCAGTACTTC. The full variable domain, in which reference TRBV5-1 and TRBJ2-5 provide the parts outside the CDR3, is KAGVTQTPRYLIKTRGQQVTLSCSPISGHRSVSWYQQTPGQGLQFLFEYFSETQRNKGNFPGRFSGRQFSNSRSEMNVSTLELGDSALYLCASSLAVLTGKETQYFGPGTRLLVL.

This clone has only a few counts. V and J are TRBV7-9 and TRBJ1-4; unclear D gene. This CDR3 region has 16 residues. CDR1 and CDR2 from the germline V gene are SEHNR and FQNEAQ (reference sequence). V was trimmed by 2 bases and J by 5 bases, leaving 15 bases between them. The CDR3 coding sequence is TGTGCCAGCAGCTTATTAGGGAGAGGCCGAAATGAAAAACTGTTTTTT. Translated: CASSLLGRGRNEKLFF.

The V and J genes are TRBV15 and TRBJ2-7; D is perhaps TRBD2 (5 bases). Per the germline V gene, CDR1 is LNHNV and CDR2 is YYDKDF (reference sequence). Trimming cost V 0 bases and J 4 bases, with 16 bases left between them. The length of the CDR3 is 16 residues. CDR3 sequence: CATSRDLGLQVYEQYF. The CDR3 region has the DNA TGTGCCACCAGCAGAGATTTAGGACTCCAAGTTTACGAGCAGTACTTC.

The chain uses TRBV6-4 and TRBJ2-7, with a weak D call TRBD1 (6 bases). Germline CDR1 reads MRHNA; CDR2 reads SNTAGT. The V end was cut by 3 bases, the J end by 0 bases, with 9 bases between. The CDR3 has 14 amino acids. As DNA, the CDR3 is TGTGCCAGCAGTGAGGACAGCTCCTCCTACGAGCAGTACTTC. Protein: CASSEDSSSYEQYF.

CDR3 in amino acids: CASRPNIGFYGYTF. The CDR3, as DNA: TGTGCCAGCAGACCAAACATCGGGTTCTATGGCTACACCTTC. The J gene is TRBJ1-2, the V gene TRBV27; D is unclear. The germline V gene has CDR1 MNHEY and CDR2 SMNVEV (reference sequence). The CDR3 extends over 14 amino acids. The germline V and J ends were trimmed by 6 bases and 4 bases, with 15 bases remaining between them.

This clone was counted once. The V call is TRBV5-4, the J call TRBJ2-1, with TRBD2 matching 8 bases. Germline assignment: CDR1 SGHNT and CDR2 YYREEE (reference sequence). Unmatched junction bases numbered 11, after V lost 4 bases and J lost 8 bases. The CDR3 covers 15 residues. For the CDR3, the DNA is TGTGCCAGCAGCGCAGCGGGACTAGTAAAATATGAGCAGTTCTTC. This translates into CASSAAGLVKYEQFF.

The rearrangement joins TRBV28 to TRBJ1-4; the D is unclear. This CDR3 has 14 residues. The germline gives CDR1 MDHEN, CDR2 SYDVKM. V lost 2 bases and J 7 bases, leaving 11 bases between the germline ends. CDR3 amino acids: CASSLPQAREKLFF. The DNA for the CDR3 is TGTGCCAGCAGTTTACCCCAGGCCCGTGAAAAACTGTTTTTT.

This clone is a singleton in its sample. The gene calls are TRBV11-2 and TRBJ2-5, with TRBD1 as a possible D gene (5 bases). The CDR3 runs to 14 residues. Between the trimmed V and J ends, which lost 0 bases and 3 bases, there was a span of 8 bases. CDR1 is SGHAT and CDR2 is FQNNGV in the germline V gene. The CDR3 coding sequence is TGTGCCAGCAGCTTAGATTGGACAAAAGAGACCCAGTACTTC. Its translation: CASSLDWTKETQYF.

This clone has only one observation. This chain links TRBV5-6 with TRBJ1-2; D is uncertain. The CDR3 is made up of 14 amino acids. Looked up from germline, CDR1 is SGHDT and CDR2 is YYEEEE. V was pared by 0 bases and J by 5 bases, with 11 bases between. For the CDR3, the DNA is TGTGCCAGCAGCTTGGACAGCCCTATATATGGCTACACCTTC. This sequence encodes CASSLDSPIYGYTF.

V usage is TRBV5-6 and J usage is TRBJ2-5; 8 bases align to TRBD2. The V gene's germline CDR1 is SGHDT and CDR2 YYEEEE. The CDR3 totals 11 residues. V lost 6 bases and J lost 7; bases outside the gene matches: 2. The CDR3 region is CASTRGGTQYF. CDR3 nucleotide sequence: TGTGCCAGCACTCGGGGGGGGACCCAGTACTTC.

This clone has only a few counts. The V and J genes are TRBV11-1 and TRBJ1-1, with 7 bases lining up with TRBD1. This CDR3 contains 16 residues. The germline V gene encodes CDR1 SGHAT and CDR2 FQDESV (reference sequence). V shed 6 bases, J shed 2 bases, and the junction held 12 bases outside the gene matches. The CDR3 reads CASSSERQGRNTEAFF. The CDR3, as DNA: TGTGCCAGCAGTTCCGAAAGACAGGGTCGTAACACTGAAGCTTTCTTT. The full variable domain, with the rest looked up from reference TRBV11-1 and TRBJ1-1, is EAEVAQSPRYKITEKSQAVAFWCDPISGHATLYWYRQILGQGPELLVQFQDESVVDDSQLPKDRFSAERLKGVDSTLKIQPAELGDSAMYLCASSSERQGRNTEAFFGQGTRLTVV.

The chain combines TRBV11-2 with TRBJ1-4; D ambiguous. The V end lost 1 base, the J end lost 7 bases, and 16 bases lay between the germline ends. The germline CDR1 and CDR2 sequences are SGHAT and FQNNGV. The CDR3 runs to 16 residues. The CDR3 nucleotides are TGTGCCAGCAGCTTAGGTCTTCTGACACGCTCTGAAAAACTGTTTTTT. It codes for CASSLGLLTRSEKLFF.

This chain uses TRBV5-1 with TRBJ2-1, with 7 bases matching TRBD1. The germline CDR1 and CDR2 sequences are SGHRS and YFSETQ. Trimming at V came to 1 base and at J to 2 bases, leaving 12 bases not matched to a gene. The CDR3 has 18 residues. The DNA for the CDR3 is TGCGCCAGCAGCTTGTTCCCGGGACAGTCGGGGCCCTACAATGAGCAGTTCTTC. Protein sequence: CASSLFPGQSGPYNEQFF.

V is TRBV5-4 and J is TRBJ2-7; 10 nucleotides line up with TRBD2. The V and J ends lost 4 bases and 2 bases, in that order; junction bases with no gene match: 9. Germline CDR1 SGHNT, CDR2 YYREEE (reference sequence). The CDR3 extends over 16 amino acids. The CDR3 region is CASSPITSGNTYEQYF. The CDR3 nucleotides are TGTGCCAGCAGCCCTATTACTAGCGGGAATACCTACGAGCAGTACTTC.